The 29 T cell receptor beta chains below come from one sample, sequenced in a study of control samples from healthy donors and cancer patients. The table came from immunoSEQ multiplex PCR; TCRdb's copy has only in-frame clones and leaves some out. Of about 65,000 clones listed, approximately 90% are singletons. Sequenced sample: PBMCs. The receptors come from a woman between 50 and 59 years old with colorectal cancer.

The J gene is TRBJ2-7, the V gene TRBV6-5, with D possibly TRBD1 on 5 matching bases. V dropped 0 bases and J dropped 3 bases, with 6 bases sitting between them. The CDR3 has 13 amino acids. The germline V gene encodes CDR1 MNHEY and CDR2 SVGAGI. CDR3 bases: TGTGCCAGCAGTTACTCAAGGGGCTACGAGCAGTACTTC. Protein product: CASSYSRGYEQYF.

The chain recombines TRBV6-5 with TRBJ2-7; D might be TRBD1 (5 bases). V shed 6 bases and J shed 2 bases, with 11 bases lying between them. The germline V gene has CDR1 MNHEY and CDR2 SVGAGI. CDR3 length: 13 amino acids. The CDR3 DNA reads as TGTGCCAGCAGGAAAGACAGCCCCTACGAGCAGTACTTC. It codes for CASRKDSPYEQYF.

The chain combines TRBV18 with TRBJ2-3; maybe TRBD2 (7 bases). The CDR3 is made up of 14 amino acids. Trimming pared 8 bases from V and 0 bases from J, leaving 12 bases between. CDR1 is KGHSH and CDR2 is LQKENI in the germline V gene. The CDR3 region is CASQKGGSTDTQYF. The DNA for the CDR3 is TGTGCCAGCCAAAAGGGGGGGAGCACAGATACGCAGTATTTT.

The chain employs TRBV11-3 and TRBJ2-1; a possible D gene is TRBD2 (7 bases). The CDR3 runs 16 residues. CDR1 and CDR2 (germline): SGHNT, YENEEA. V was trimmed by 1 base and J by 2 bases, leaving 12 bases between them. The CDR3 spells CASSLVRGGPYNEQFF. In DNA form, the CDR3 reads TGTGCCAGCAGCTTAGTTCGCGGGGGCCCCTACAATGAGCAGTTCTTC.

This chain uses TRBV7-6 with TRBJ1-5, with D perhaps TRBD1 (5 bases). Germline values: CDR1 SGHVS, CDR2 FNYEAQ. Trimming stripped 5 bases from V and 4 bases from J, with 9 bases between. The length of the CDR3 is 13 residues. Here the CDR3 reads CASSPDNNQPQHF. The CDR3, as DNA: TGTGCCAGCAGCCCGGACAATAATCAGCCCCAGCATTTT. Variable domain in full (rest from reference TRBV7-6 and TRBJ1-5): GAGVSQSPRYKVTKRGQDVALRCDPISGHVSLYWYRQALGQGPEFLTYFNYEAQQDKSGLPNDRFSAERPEGSISTLTIQRTEQRDSAMYRCASSPDNNQPQHFGDGTRLSIL.

This clone was observed once. The chain couples TRBV7-9 to TRBJ1-3, with a weak D call TRBD1 (5 bases). Trimming removed 4 bases at V and 1 base at J, with 17 bases between. The CDR3 totals 17 residues. The germline V gene encodes CDR1 SEHNR and CDR2 FQNEAQ (reference sequence). The CDR3 DNA is TGTGCCAGCAGCTCCCCGCGGGGGGATGGTTCTGGAAACACCATATATTTT. Translating it yields CASSSPRGDGSGNTIYF. The full variable domain, in which reference TRBV7-9 and TRBJ1-3 provide the parts outside the CDR3, is DTGVSQNPRHKITKRGQNVTFRCDPISEHNRLYWYRQTLGQGPEFLTYFQNEAQLEKSRLLSDRFSAERPKGSFSTLEIQRTEQGDSAMYLCASSSPRGDGSGNTIYFGEGSWLTVV.

The chain combines TRBV28 with TRBJ1-2; tentatively, D is TRBD1 (5 bases). This CDR3 comprises 14 residues. Germline CDR1 is MDHEN and CDR2 is SYDVKM. V was cut by 7 bases and J by 4 bases, with 16 bases left in between. CDR3 DNA: TGTGCCAGCACTGAAGCTGGAAGGGGCTATGGCTACACCTTC. Translation: CASTEAGRGYGYTF.

The chain couples TRBV3-1 (or the pseudogene TRBV3-2) to TRBJ1-6; D uncertain. Between the trimmed V and J ends, which lost 11 bases and 5 bases, there was a span of 19 bases. This CDR3 contains 15 residues. Germline V gives CDR1 LGHDT, CDR2 YNNKEL (reference sequence). The CDR3 bases are TGTGCCCGCGTCCCGGAGGGTTTCGATAATTCACCCCTCCACTTT. Its protein is CARVPEGFDNSPLHF.

The chain recombines TRBV12-3 or TRBV12-4 with TRBJ2-5, with D perhaps given as TRBD1 or TRBD2 (6 bases each). The CDR3 spans 13 residues. Trimming took off 3 bases at V and 5 bases at J, with 10 bases between the two ends. CDR3 loop: CASSFRGAETQYF. DNA for the CDR3: TGTGCCAGCAGTTTTAGGGGGGCGGAGACCCAGTACTTC.

The chain employs TRBV10-3 and TRBJ2-7; 8 nucleotides align to TRBD2. V gave up 6 bases and J gave up 3 bases; unmatched junction bases: 13. The CDR3 contains 16 residues. Germline V gives CDR1 ENHRY, CDR2 SYGVKD. The CDR3 nucleotides read TGTGCCATCAGGGGAGATGGGGGGACTAGGGACTACGAGCAGTACTTC. It is translated as CAIRGDGGTRDYEQYF.

The CDR3 is CASSELRADYGYTF. The DNA for the CDR3 is TGTGCCAGCAGTGAACTCAGGGCGGACTATGGCTACACCTTC. This rearrangement joins TRBV6-1 to TRBJ1-2; maybe TRBD1 (5 bases). The CDR3 covers 14 residues. Trimming left V 2 bases short and J 3 bases short, with 10 bases between. Germline loops: CDR1 MNHNS, CDR2 SASEGT.

V usage is TRBV7-9 and J usage is TRBJ1-5; D is perhaps TRBD1 (6 bases). V was shortened by 3 bases and J by 2 bases, with 8 bases between the two germline ends. The CDR3 totals 14 residues. Germline assignment: CDR1 SEHNR and CDR2 FQNEAQ (reference sequence). The CDR3: CASSLAGGNQPQHF. CDR3 sequence (DNA): TGTGCCAGCAGCTTGGCAGGGGGCAATCAGCCCCAGCATTTT.

V usage is TRBV30 and J usage is TRBJ2-7, with D possibly matching TRBD2 (6 bases). The germline V and J ends were trimmed by 4 bases and 1 base, with 14 bases remaining between them. The CDR3 consists of 14 residues. The germline V gene encodes CDR1 GTSNPN and CDR2 SVGIG (reference sequence). CDR3 DNA sequence: TGTGCCTGGAACCGAGGGGAGGAATCCTACGAGCAGTACTTC. Translating it yields CAWNRGEESYEQYF.

The chain recombines TRBV9 with TRBJ1-4, with a possible D match to TRBD1 (5 bases). The length of the CDR3 is 14 residues. Trimming left V 3 bases short and J 0 bases short, with 6 bases between. From germline, CDR1 is SGDLS and CDR2 YYNGEE. The CDR3, as DNA: TGTGCCAGCAGCGAGACAGCAACTAATGAAAAACTGTTTTTT. Encoded protein: CASSETATNEKLFF.

This clone was seen a handful of times. The rearrangement links TRBV5-1 to TRBJ1-1; D not certain. V shed 4 bases and J shed 4 bases, with 17 bases lying between them. The CDR3 extends over 15 amino acids. CDR1 is SGHRS and CDR2 is YFSETQ in the germline V gene. In DNA, the CDR3 is TGCGCCAGCAGCACCCTACAGACCCCGAGCACTGAAGCTTTCTTT. This encodes CASSTLQTPSTEAFF.

This clone has just one count. DNA of the CDR3: TGTGCCAGCAGCCCCAGGGTGCTAAGCTACACCTTC. Translating it yields CASSPRVLSYTF. The chain uses TRBV6-5 and TRBJ1-2; D might be TRBD1 (5 bases). The CDR3 is made up of 12 amino acids. Trimming removed 6 bases from V and 9 bases from J, with 14 bases in between. The germline CDR1 and CDR2 sequences are MNHEY and SVGAGI.

This clone came up once. The chain is built from TRBV29-1 and TRBJ1-5; no clear D. The germline V gene encodes CDR1 SQVTM and CDR2 ANQGSEA. CDR3 length equals 13 residues. V lost 3 bases and J lost 5, with 11 bases in between. The CDR3 DNA follows: TGCAGCGTTGATGGCGGGTATGATCAGCCCCAGCATTTT. This sequence encodes CSVDGGYDQPQHF.

The chain links TRBV2 to TRBJ1-1; no clear D. This CDR3 has 11 residues. V dropped 6 bases and J dropped 7 bases, with 9 bases sitting between them. The germline V gene has CDR1 SNHLY and CDR2 FYNNEI. The CDR3, as DNA: TGTGCCAGCAGACGAGAGTATGAAGCTTTCTTT. Amino acids: CASRREYEAFF.

The CDR3, as DNA: TGTGCCAGTAGTATAAGCGCGCGATCCAGTGCTGAAGCTTTCTTT. As protein: CASSISARSSAEAFF. The chain couples TRBV19 to TRBJ1-1; D is ambiguous. V lost 2 bases and J lost 6, with 16 bases in between. The CDR3 covers 15 residues. Germline V gene data show CDR1 as LNHDA and CDR2 as SQIVND (reference sequence).

A single count supports this clone. This sequence joins TRBV3-1 (or the pseudogene TRBV3-2) and TRBJ2-7; possibly TRBD1 for D (6 bases). CDR1 is LGHDT and CDR2 is YNNKEL in the germline V gene (reference sequence). The CDR3 loop spans 14 amino acids. The V end was cut by 4 bases, the J end by 3 bases, with 13 bases between. CDR3 in amino acids: CASSPYRTDYEQYF. In DNA form, the CDR3 reads TGTGCCAGCAGCCCTTACCGGACAGACTACGAGCAGTACTTC.

To note about this clone: In the same sample, other DNA sequences code for this CDR3. The genes are TRBV9 and TRBJ2-1; the D gene is possibly TRBD1 (6 bases). CDR3 length: 14 residues. V was clipped by 0 bases and J by 6 bases, with 10 bases between them. Germline V lookup: CDR1 SGDLS, CDR2 YYNGEE. CDR3 DNA: TGTGCCAGCAGCGTAGACAGGGTCTCCAATGAGCAGTTCTTC. It is translated as CASSVDRVSNEQFF.

The rearrangement links TRBV28 to TRBJ1-2; D gene unclear. Germline assignment: CDR1 MDHEN and CDR2 SYDVKM. This CDR3 spans 12 amino acids. The germline V and J ends were trimmed by 2 bases and 6 bases, with 7 bases remaining between them. The CDR3: CASSLGGHGYTF. CDR3 nucleotide sequence: TGTGCCAGCAGTTTAGGAGGGCATGGCTACACCTTC.

This clone was counted a few times. V usage is TRBV19 and J usage is TRBJ2-1; 8 bases map to TRBD2. J gave up 9 bases and V 3 bases, and 19 bases lay outside the gene matches. This CDR3 comprises 18 residues. Germline V CDR1 and CDR2: LNHDA, SQIVND (reference sequence). CDR3 nucleotide sequence: TGTGCCAGTAGTATCGCGGGAGGCTTTGGACGGGTTCTAAGTGAGCAGTTCTTC. Translated, it gives CASSIAGGFGRVLSEQFF.

The chain combines TRBV28 with TRBJ1-5; possible D gene TRBD1, 6 bases. This CDR3 is built from 15 residues. Germline loops: CDR1 MDHEN, CDR2 SYDVKM. Trimming removed 8 bases at V and 1 base at J, with 15 bases between. The CDR3 spells CASRPQGFSNQPQHF. The CDR3 DNA follows: TGTGCCAGCCGCCCACAGGGATTCAGCAATCAGCCCCAGCATTTT.

The chain combines TRBV7-3 with TRBJ2-7, with a weak D call TRBD1 (5 bases). V dropped 4 bases and J dropped 7 bases, with 14 bases sitting between them. This CDR3 is built from 13 residues. Germline V gene data show CDR1 as SGHTA and CDR2 as FQGTGA. CDR3 coding DNA: TGTGCCAGCAGCTCGGACGGCGCAGGGGAGCAGTACTTC. Translation gives CASSSDGAGEQYF.

This chain connects TRBV19 to TRBJ1-2; tentatively, D is TRBD1 (5 bases). Trimming removed 5 bases from V and 4 bases from J, with 11 bases in between. Germline V gene lookup returns CDR1 LNHDA and CDR2 SQIVND (reference sequence). This CDR3 spans 13 amino acids. CDR3 nucleotide sequence: TGTGCCAGTAGTCTCGGGGCTGGCTATGGCTACACCTTC. Protein: CASSLGAGYGYTF.

V and J are TRBV18 and TRBJ2-7; D is unresolved. Germline-derived CDR1 and CDR2 are KGHSH and LQKENI. Trimming removed 3 bases from V and 2 bases from J, with 14 bases in between. The CDR3 runs to 15 residues. CDR3 DNA sequence: TGTGCCAGCTCACCGGACGGCCTACCTCCCTACGAGCAGTACTTC. It encodes CASSPDGLPPYEQYF.

Here the CDR3 reads CASSYAGQRLNTEAFF. The CDR3 coding sequence is TGTGCCAGCAGTTACGCGGGACAACGATTGAACACTGAAGCTTTCTTT. This rearrangement joins TRBV6-6 to TRBJ1-1; possibly TRBD1 for D (6 bases). CDR1 and CDR2 (germline): MNHNY, SVGAGI (reference sequence). The CDR3 is 16 residues long. V lost 2 bases and J lost 0, with 13 bases in between.

The chain links TRBV12-3 or TRBV12-4 to TRBJ2-7; D is unresolved. Trimming removed 1 base from V and 7 bases from J, with 11 bases in between. CDR3 length: 13 amino acids. CDR3 nucleotide sequence: TGTGCCAGCAGTTTAGAAGGGATAAAGGAGCAGTACTTC. This gives the protein CASSLEGIKEQYF.